This TCR beta chain was identified during a study of technical replicates of blood from a few donors. Sequencing was performed with immunoSEQ multiplex PCR; in TCRdb, only in-frame clones are kept and a portion is missing. The sample lists about 80,000 clones, 95% to 98% occurring once. The CDR3 runs 11 residues. V was shortened by 2 bases and J by 10 bases, with 8 bases between the two germline ends. Germline CDR1 is SNHLY and CDR2 is FYNNEI. The receptor comes from a human donor in good health. The sample taken for sequencing was T cells isolated from PBMCs. The genes are TRBV2 and TRBJ1-1; D is unclear. CDR3 sequence reads: CASSENSPAFF. CDR3 DNA: TGTGCCAGCAGTGAAAACAGTCCAGCTTTCTTT. Based on the CDR3 plus reference TRBV2 and TRBJ1-1, the full variable domain is EPEVTQTPSHQVTQMGQEVILRCVPISNHLYFYWYRQILGQKVEFLVSFYNNEISEKSEIFDDQFSVERPDGSNFTLKIRSTKLEDSAMYFCASSENSPAFFGQGTRLTVV.